The 13 T cell receptor beta chains reported below all come from one sample, sequenced in a study of Graves' ophthalmopathy and Graves' hyperthyroidism. RNA transcripts provided the template for amplifying TCR beta CDR3 regions. RT-PCR was first run with HTBI primers, then multiplex PCR in a second round. TCRdb re-derived calls from the multiplex PCR reads in MiXCR, one entry per CDR3 protein. The sample shows 300,000 to 400,000 distinct CDR3 sequences, roughly a sixth of them seen only once. The sample consisted of peripheral blood. The receptors here all came from an adult man with Graves' ophthalmopathy.

This clonotype was detected a few times. The chain carries TRBV6-1 and TRBJ2-7; D possibly uses TRBD1 or TRBD2 (5 bases each). Trimming stripped 6 bases from V and 4 bases from J, with 10 bases between. CDR3 size: 12 residues. Germline-derived CDR1 and CDR2 are MNHNS and SASEGT. The CDR3 DNA is TGTGCCAGCAGCGGGGCGAAATACGAGCAGTACTTC. Amino acids: CASSGAKYEQYF.

Many counts were recorded for this clonotype. The chain couples TRBV7-2 to TRBJ1-1; 11 nucleotides match TRBD1. V was clipped by 5 bases and J by 1 base; unmatched bases: 6. CDR3 length equals 16 residues. Germline CDR1 and CDR2: SGHTA and FQGNSA. Written as DNA, the CDR3 is TGTGCCAGCAGCCTCGGACAGGGGGCCTGGAACACTGAAGCTTTCTTT. It codes for CASSLGQGAWNTEAFF.

About this clonotype itself: This may come from a read error, since a much larger clone is one base off. The rearrangement uses TRBV19 and TRBJ2-2; possibly TRBD2 for D (6 bases). Germline V CDR1 and CDR2: LNHDA, SQIVND (reference sequence). The CDR3 covers 15 residues. CDR3 protein: CASSAGLLNTGGLFF. The CDR3 DNA is TGTGCCAGTAGTGCCGGACTACTGAACACCGGGGGGCTGTTTTTT. Drawing the rest from reference TRBV19 and TRBJ2-2, the complete variable domain is DGGITQSPKYLFRKEGQNVTLSCEQNLNHDAMYWYRQDPGQGLRLIYYSQIVNDFQKGDIAEGYSVSREKKESFPLTVTSAQKNPTAFYLCASSAGLLNTGGLFFGEGSRLTVL.

In its sample, this clonotype was seen many times. The chain combines TRBV27 with TRBJ2-7; TRBD1 aligns across 7 bases. Germline CDR1 reads MNHEY; CDR2 reads SMNVEV (reference sequence). The CDR3 length is 15 residues. V trimming: 6 bases; J trimming: 0 bases; junction bases outside the gene matches: 8. The DNA of the CDR3 is TGTGCCAGCAGCAAATACGGACAGGACTCCTACGAGCAGTACTTC. It is translated as CASSKYGQDSYEQYF.

This clonotype was seen more than once but under ten times. At one of its ends the junction is not consistent with the germline gene, which may arise from a read error. This chain connects TRBV7-9 to TRBJ1-1; no clear D gene. CDR1 and CDR2 from the germline V gene are SEHNR and FQNEAQ (reference sequence). The CDR3 extends over 14 amino acids. The CDR3 loop is CTSSFLSENTEAFF. As DNA, the CDR3 is TGTACCAGCAGCTTTCTGTCAGAGAACACTGAAGCTTTCTTT.

The table lists this clonotype with many counts. The gene calls are TRBV6-5 and TRBJ1-2; D not certain. The V gene lost 0 bases and the J gene lost 4 bases, with 9 bases spanning the gap. The CDR3 length is 14 residues. Germline lookup yields CDR1 MNHEY and CDR2 SVGAGI. The CDR3 protein is CASSYSSGVYGYTF. CDR3 coding DNA: TGTGCCAGCAGTTACTCTTCGGGTGTCTATGGCTACACCTTC.

This clonotype was seen repeatedly, ten times or more. The J gene is TRBJ1-2, the V gene TRBV28; 10 bases are shared with TRBD1. V trimming: 5 bases; J trimming: 6 bases; junction bases outside the gene matches: 9. CDR1 and CDR2 (germline): MDHEN, SYDVKM. The CDR3 consists of 15 residues. For the CDR3, the DNA is TGTGCCAGCAGTCCACCGGGACAGGGGAACGATGGCTACACCTTC. It is translated as CASSPPGQGNDGYTF.

J is TRBJ2-7 and V is TRBV12-3 or TRBV12-4, with 9 bases that match TRBD2. The ends lost 1 base at V and 6 bases at J; junction bases unmatched: 7. The CDR3 has 15 amino acids. The CDR3 region is CASSLDVTSGCEQYF. The CDR3 coding sequence is TGTGCCAGCAGTTTAGACGTGACTAGCGGCTGCGAGCAGTACTTC.

There are many counts of this clonotype. V gene TRBV5-1 combines with J gene TRBJ2-5; 7 nucleotides align to TRBD1. The CDR3 consists of 14 residues. The germline V gene has CDR1 SGHRS and CDR2 YFSETQ. J gave up 3 bases and V 2 bases, and 4 bases lay outside the gene matches. CDR3 sequence (DNA): TGCGCCAGCAGCTTATGGGACAGAGAAGAGACCCAGTACTTC. Protein sequence: CASSLWDREETQYF. The full variable domain, in which reference TRBV5-1 and TRBJ2-5 provide the parts outside the CDR3, is KAGVTQTPRYLIKTRGQQVTLSCSPISGHRSVSWYQQTPGQGLQFLFEYFSETQRNKGNFPGRFSGRQFSNSRSEMNVSTLELGDSALYLCASSLWDREETQYFGPGTRLLVL.

This clonotype was seen at least ten times. This chain uses TRBV28 with TRBJ1-5, with 7 bases fitting TRBD1. This CDR3 is 16 amino acids long. Germline assignment: CDR1 MDHEN and CDR2 SYDVKM. J lost 2 bases, V lost 3 bases, and 7 bases had no gene match. CDR3 DNA sequence: TGTGCCAGCAGTTTTTACAGGGGCTTGGGCAATCAGCCCCAGCATTTT. Residues: CASSFYRGLGNQPQHF.

This clonotype was seen repeatedly, ten times or more. The chain couples TRBV12-3 or TRBV12-4 to TRBJ1-2; D remains ambiguous. The CDR3 has 14 residues. Deletions cut 5 bases from V and 4 bases from J, with 14 bases between. The CDR3 protein is CASSRATSLYGYTF. The DNA for the CDR3 is TGTGCCAGCAGTCGCGCGACATCCCTCTATGGCTACACCTTC.

This clonotype was detected many times. V gene TRBV29-1 combines with J gene TRBJ1-2; D might be TRBD1 (6 bases). The CDR3 consists of 15 residues. Germline values: CDR1 SQVTM, CDR2 ANQGSEA. The DNA of the CDR3 is TGCAGAACCTGGGGGCTTTCTATTGCCCTCTTGGGCTACACCTTC. Residues: CRTWGLSIALLGYTF.

This clonotype has just one count. The chain uses TRBV12-3 or TRBV12-4 and TRBJ2-5; TRBD2 matches 7 bases. V lost 4 bases and J lost 5; bases outside the gene matches: 4. CDR3 length: 13 residues. The CDR3, as DNA: TGTGCCAGCAGTTGGCGGGAGACGGAGACCCAGTACTTC. The encoded protein is CASSWRETETQYF.